A single sample is the source of the 26 T cell receptor beta chains below, sequenced in a study of OX40 agonist ivuxolimab in advanced cancers. Method: immunoSEQ multiplex PCR; TCRdb's copy keeps in-frame clones and lacks some. The data show about 38,000 clones, with around 80% seen just once and around an eighth held by the top ten. The sample in question was CD4+ or CD8+ T cells sorted from blood, obtained in a trial of the OX40 agonist ivuxolimab. These receptors all come from an adult with an advanced solid tumor such as melanoma, head and neck, liver or kidney cancer.

The rearrangement links TRBV2 to TRBJ2-2, with 14 bases matching TRBD2. The J segment lost 4 bases and the V segment lost 7 bases, leaving 5 bases of the junction unmatched. CDR3 length: 16 amino acids. The germline V gene has CDR1 SNHLY and CDR2 FYNNEI. CDR3 nucleotide sequence: TGTGCCAGCAAGGAGGGACTAGCGGGAGCCACCGGGGAGCTGTTTTTT. Amino acid sequence: CASKEGLAGATGELFF.

The chain links TRBV11-2 to TRBJ2-7, with 9 bases lining up with TRBD2. The CDR3 is 14 residues long. CDR1 is SGHAT, CDR2 FQNNGV, per germline. Germline trimming cut 7 bases from V and 2 bases from J; bases unmatched to any gene: 6. CDR3 nucleotides: TGTGCCAGCACCTGGACTAGCGACACCTACGAGCAGTACTTC. Protein product: CASTWTSDTYEQYF.

This rearrangement joins TRBV4-1 to TRBJ2-1, with 7 bases aligning to TRBD2. Germline V gene sequence: CDR1 MGHRA, CDR2 YSYEKL. V trimming: 4 bases; J trimming: 2 bases; junction bases outside the gene matches: 5. The CDR3 contains 15 residues. CDR3 nucleotide sequence: TGCGCCAGCAGCCGACAAGCGGGGCCCTACAATGAGCAGTTCTTC. Its protein product is CASSRQAGPYNEQFF.

The chain uses TRBV5-1 and TRBJ2-5; 9 nucleotides agree with TRBD1. The CDR3 has 14 amino acids. The germline V gene has CDR1 SGHRS and CDR2 YFSETQ. The ends lost 4 bases at V and 4 bases at J; junction bases unmatched: 5. CDR3 sequence reads: CASSRGTGPETQYF. The CDR3, as DNA: TGCGCCAGCAGCCGGGGGACAGGGCCAGAGACCCAGTACTTC. The full variable domain, completed using reference TRBV5-1 and TRBJ2-5, is KAGVTQTPRYLIKTRGQQVTLSCSPISGHRSVSWYQQTPGQGLQFLFEYFSETQRNKGNFPGRFSGRQFSNSRSEMNVSTLELGDSALYLCASSRGTGPETQYFGPGTRLLVL.

The chain combines TRBV25-1 with TRBJ2-2; D gene uncertain. The germline V and J ends were trimmed by 8 bases and 2 bases, with 3 bases remaining between them. The length of the CDR3 is 11 residues. Germline V CDR1 and CDR2: MGHDK, SYGVNS. The CDR3: CASGNTGELFF. The CDR3 region has the DNA TGTGCCAGCGGTAACACCGGGGAGCTGTTTTTT.

V gene TRBV5-4 combines with J gene TRBJ2-7; D is ambiguous. CDR1 is SGHNT and CDR2 is YYREEE in the germline V gene (reference sequence). Trimming stripped 0 bases from V and 3 bases from J, with 7 bases between. This CDR3 is 13 amino acids long. The CDR3 DNA is TGTGCCAGCAGCTTGGTAGGCGGCTACGAGCAGTACTTC. Its translation: CASSLVGGYEQYF.

This chain joins TRBV5-1 and TRBJ1-1; D possibly corresponds to TRBD1 (6 bases). CDR1 is SGHRS and CDR2 is YFSETQ in the germline V gene. Between the trimmed V and J ends, which lost 5 bases and 4 bases, there was a span of 18 bases. The CDR3 has 15 residues. The CDR3 coding sequence is TGCGCCAGCAGTCCAACAGGGCCGGGAATCACTGAAGCTTTCTTT. Its translation: CASSPTGPGITEAFF. The full variable domain, in which reference TRBV5-1 and TRBJ1-1 provide the parts outside the CDR3, is KAGVTQTPRYLIKTRGQQVTLSCSPISGHRSVSWYQQTPGQGLQFLFEYFSETQRNKGNFPGRFSGRQFSNSRSEMNVSTLELGDSALYLCASSPTGPGITEAFFGQGTRLTVV.

The chain couples TRBV7-2 to TRBJ1-1, with unresolved D. The CDR3 totals 11 residues. V lost 2 bases and J lost 4, with 2 bases in between. In germline, CDR1 is SGHTA, CDR2 FQGNSA. This CDR3 reads CASSLFTEAFF. Written as DNA, the CDR3 is TGTGCCAGCAGCTTATTCACTGAAGCTTTCTTT.

In its sample, this clone was seen a few times. A junction boundary mismatches the germline segment, possibly from a read error. This chain uses TRBV5-1 with TRBJ2-7; the match to TRBD1 covers 9 bases. The germline V gene has CDR1 SGHRS and CDR2 YFSETQ. The CDR3 consists of 15 residues. The CDR3 nucleotides read TGCGCCAGCAGGTTGGAAGGACAGGGGACTGACGAGCAGTACTTC. As protein: CASRLEGQGTDEQYF. The full variable domain, in which reference TRBV5-1 and TRBJ2-7 provide the parts outside the CDR3, is KAGVTQTPRYLIKTRGQQVTLSCSPISGHRSVSWYQQTPGQGLQFLFEYFSETQRNKGNFPGRFSGRQFSNSRSEMNVSTLELGDSALYLCASRLEGQGTDEQYFGPGTRLTVT.

CDR3: CASSIKESDDEQFF. Here the CDR3 DNA reads TGTGCCAGTAGTATCAAGGAATCAGACGATGAGCAGTTCTTC. The gene calls are TRBV19 and TRBJ2-1; D is unresolved. CDR3 length equals 14 residues. CDR1 and CDR2 from the germline V gene are LNHDA and SQIVND (reference sequence). The V end lost 3 bases, the J end lost 8 bases, and 14 bases lay between the germline ends.

A note on this clone: Germline is not matched at one junction end, which may reflect a read error. V usage is TRBV7-7 and J usage is TRBJ2-5; D possibly corresponds to TRBD1 (6 bases). The CDR3 runs 12 residues. In germline, CDR1 is SSHAT, CDR2 FNYEAQ (reference sequence). The CDR3 DNA follows: TGTGCTAGCAGTAAAGAAGGGGGGACCCAGTACTTC. Its translation is CASSKEGGTQYF.

This rearrangement joins TRBV6-5 to TRBJ2-1; 13 bases are a match to TRBD2. The CDR3 is made up of 15 amino acids. V was clipped by 8 bases and J by 9 bases; unmatched bases: 10. Germline V gene data show CDR1 as MNHEY and CDR2 as SVGAGI. The CDR3 loop is CASGSLAGGLPEQFF. The CDR3 region has the DNA TGTGCCAGCGGATCACTAGCGGGAGGGCTTCCTGAGCAGTTCTTC.

This chain uses TRBV10-3 with TRBJ1-2; perhaps TRBD1 as D (6 bases). Germline V gene sequence: CDR1 ENHRY, CDR2 SYGVKD. Between the trimmed V and J ends, which lost 11 bases and 4 bases, there was a span of 17 bases. The CDR3 loop spans 13 amino acids. Written as DNA, the CDR3 is TGTGCCGTCTCAGGGGATTTGGGCTATGGCTACACCTTC. This sequence encodes CAVSGDLGYGYTF.

The CDR3 sequence is CASGQAATNEKLFF. CDR3 sequence (DNA): TGTGCCAGCGGCCAGGCTGCAACTAATGAAAAACTGTTTTTT. V gene TRBV6-6 combines with J gene TRBJ1-4; D ambiguous. CDR1 and CDR2 from the germline V gene are MNHNY and SVGAGI (reference sequence). The CDR3 is 14 residues long. V was pared by 8 bases and J by 0 bases, with 10 bases between.

J is TRBJ2-1 and V is TRBV5-5, with 8 positions matching TRBD2. CDR3 length equals 13 residues. Germline assignment: CDR1 SGHKS and CDR2 YYEKEE (reference sequence). Trimming cost V 2 bases and J 6 bases; bases outside gene matches: 1. Here the CDR3 reads CASSFAGGNEQFF. The CDR3 bases are TGTGCCAGCAGCTTTGCGGGAGGCAATGAGCAGTTCTTC.

V is TRBV7-2 and J is TRBJ2-7; TRBD2 matches 7 bases. Germline CDR1 is SGHTA and CDR2 is FQGNSA. Unmatched junction bases numbered 5, after V lost 3 bases and J lost 3 bases. The CDR3 contains 14 residues. CDR3 sequence: CASSFRTSDYEQYF. For the CDR3, the DNA is TGTGCCAGCAGCTTTCGGACTAGTGACTACGAGCAGTACTTC.

V gene TRBV5-1 combines with J gene TRBJ2-3; tentatively, D is TRBD2 (6 bases). CDR1 and CDR2 (germline): SGHRS, YFSETQ. The CDR3 is 13 residues long. V lost 4 bases to trimming and J lost 6 bases, with 12 bases between them. The CDR3, as DNA: TGCGCCAGCAGCCTCGGGGGAATGGATACGCAGTATTTT. Its translation is CASSLGGMDTQYF.

This chain's CDR3 is CASSFPPSGYGRETQYF. DNA for the CDR3: TGTGCCAGCAGCTTTCCTCCTAGCGGGTACGGCCGGGAGACCCAGTACTTC. The chain joins TRBV7-8 to TRBJ2-5; 8 positions agree with TRBD2. The CDR3 has 17 residues. V dropped 3 bases and J dropped 5; count of bases not matched to a gene: 14. Germline V gene lookup returns CDR1 SGHVS and CDR2 FQNEAQ. The entire variable domain, with the rest obtained from reference TRBV7-8 and TRBJ2-5, is as follows: GAGVSQSPRYKVAKRGQDVALRCDPISGHVSLFWYQQALGQGPEFLTYFQNEAQLDKSGLPSDRFFAERPEGSVSTLKIQRTQQEDSAVYLCASSFPPSGYGRETQYFGPGTRLLVL.

V and J are TRBV5-1 and TRBJ2-7, with a weak D call TRBD2 (6 bases). The germline V gene has CDR1 SGHRS and CDR2 YFSETQ. Trimming shortened V by 0 bases and J by 4 bases, and 17 bases separated the two germline ends. The CDR3 totals 16 residues. CDR3 nucleotides: TGCGCCAGCAGCTTGGACGGGGGTGGGGTTTCATACGAGCAGTACTTC. This codes for CASSLDGGGVSYEQYF.

The chain combines TRBV30 with TRBJ1-5; weak D call: TRBD1 (5 bases). V was pared by 4 bases and J by 2 bases, with 6 bases between. Germline values: CDR1 GTSNPN, CDR2 SVGIG (reference sequence). This CDR3 is built from 12 residues. CDR3 bases: TGTGCCTGGAAACAGGGCAATCAGCCCCAGCATTTT. Translating gives CAWKQGNQPQHF.

In its sample, this clone was seen a few times. The CDR3 DNA sequence: TGCGCCAGCAGCCGAAATTCCGGACAGAGCGGTTCCTATGGCTACACCTTC. Its translation: CASSRNSGQSGSYGYTF. This chain links TRBV5-1 with TRBJ1-2; maybe TRBD1 (6 bases). With 4 bases removed from V and 4 bases from J, the gap between germline ends came to 23 bases. The CDR3 is 17 residues long. Germline V CDR1 and CDR2: SGHRS, YFSETQ.

There are a few counts of this clone. V is TRBV6-6 and J is TRBJ2-2; TRBD2 aligns across 7 bases. The CDR3 has 14 residues. The germline CDR1 and CDR2 sequences are MNHNY and SVGAGI (reference sequence). J gave up 2 bases and V 5 bases, and 2 bases lay outside the gene matches. DNA of the CDR3: TGTGCCAGCAGTCGCGGGAGTAACACCGGGGAGCTGTTTTTT. It translates to CASSRGSNTGELFF.

On this clone: The same CDR3 is also encoded by other DNA sequences in this sample. The chain joins TRBV20-1 to TRBJ1-3, with D unclear. Germline V gives CDR1 DFQATT, CDR2 SNEGSKA (reference sequence). The length of the CDR3 is 11 residues. V gave up 5 bases and J gave up 4 bases, with 6 bases separating them. The CDR3 DNA reads TGCAGTGCTCCCCGGGGAAACACCATATATTTT. Its protein product is CSAPRGNTIYF.

The rearrangement joins TRBV28 to TRBJ1-3; D is unclear. The CDR3 sequence is 14 residues long. With 2 bases removed from V and 2 bases from J, the gap between germline ends came to 7 bases. The germline CDR1 and CDR2 sequences are MDHEN and SYDVKM. As DNA, the CDR3 is TGTGCCAGCAGTTTACTGGGCGCTGGAAACACCATATATTTT. It translates to CASSLLGAGNTIYF.

Details on this clone: A read error is likely, as this CDR3 ends without the conserved phenylalanine or tryptophan. V gene TRBV4-2 combines with J gene TRBJ2-7; tentative D call: TRBD2 (6 bases). From germline, CDR1 is LGHNA and CDR2 YNFKEQ. Deletions cut 6 bases from V and 1 base from J, with 10 bases between. The CDR3 sequence is 13 residues long. This CDR3 is CASRRAGSYEQYL. The DNA of the CDR3 is TGTGCCAGCAGGAGAGCGGGTTCCTACGAGCAGTACCTC.

The chain combines TRBV18 with TRBJ1-2, with unresolved D. This CDR3 spans 15 amino acids. The V gene's germline CDR1 is KGHSH and CDR2 LQKENI. The V end lost 6 bases, the J end lost 0 bases, and 14 bases lay between the germline ends. The CDR3 sequence: CASSLSTLSNYGYTF. The CDR3 DNA reads TGTGCCAGCTCCTTGAGCACATTATCTAACTATGGCTACACCTTC.